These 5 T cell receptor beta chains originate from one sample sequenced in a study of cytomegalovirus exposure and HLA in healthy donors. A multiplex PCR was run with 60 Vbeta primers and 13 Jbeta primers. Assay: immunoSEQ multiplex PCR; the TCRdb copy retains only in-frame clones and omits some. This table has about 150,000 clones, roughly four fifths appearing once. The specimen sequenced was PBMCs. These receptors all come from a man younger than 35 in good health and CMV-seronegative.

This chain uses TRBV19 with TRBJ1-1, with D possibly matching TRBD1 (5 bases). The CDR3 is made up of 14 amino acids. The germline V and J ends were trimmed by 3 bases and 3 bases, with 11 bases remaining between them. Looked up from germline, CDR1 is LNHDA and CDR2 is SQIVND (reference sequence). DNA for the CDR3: TGTGCCAGTAGTATTTACGGGGGGGACACTGAAGCTTTCTTT. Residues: CASSIYGGDTEAFF.

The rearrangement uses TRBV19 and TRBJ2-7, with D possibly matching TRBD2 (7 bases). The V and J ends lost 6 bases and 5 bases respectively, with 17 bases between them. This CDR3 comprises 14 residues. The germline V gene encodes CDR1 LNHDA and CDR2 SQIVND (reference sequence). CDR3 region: CASSILGGGDEQYF. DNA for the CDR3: TGTGCCAGTAGCATACTAGGAGGGGGGGACGAGCAGTACTTC.

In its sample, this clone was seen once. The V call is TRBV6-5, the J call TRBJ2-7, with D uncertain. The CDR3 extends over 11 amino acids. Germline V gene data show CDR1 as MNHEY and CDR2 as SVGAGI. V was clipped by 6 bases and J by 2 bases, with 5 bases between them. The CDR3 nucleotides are TGTGCCAGCAGCGGTACCTACGAGCAGTACTTC. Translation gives CASSGTYEQYF.

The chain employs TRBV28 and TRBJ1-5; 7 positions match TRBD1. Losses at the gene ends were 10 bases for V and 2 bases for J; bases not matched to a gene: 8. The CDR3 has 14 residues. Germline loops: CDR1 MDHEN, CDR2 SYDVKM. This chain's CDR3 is CAIGGTEGNQPQHF. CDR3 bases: TGTGCCATCGGAGGGACAGAAGGCAATCAGCCCCAGCATTTT.

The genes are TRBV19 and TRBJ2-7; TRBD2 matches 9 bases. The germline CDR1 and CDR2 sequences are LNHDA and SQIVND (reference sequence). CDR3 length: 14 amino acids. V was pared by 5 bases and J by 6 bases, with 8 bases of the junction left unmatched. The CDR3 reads CASSLRLAVSEQYF. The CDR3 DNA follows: TGTGCCAGTAGTCTACGACTAGCGGTCTCCGAGCAGTACTTC.